These T cell receptor beta chains were read from a single sample in a study of response to subunit inactivated influenza vaccine. TCRdb redid the calling of the RT-PCR reads with MiXCR, one entry per CDR3 protein. The sample lists about 500,000 distinct CDR3 sequences, approximately 12% seen once, with about an eighth in the top ten. Source: PBMCs from blood, taken roughly 47 days after vaccination. Receptors were obtained from a man aged 45-60 years who received an inactivated influenza vaccine. The CDR3 runs from the conserved cysteine through the conserved F or W. A D gene is named only where the DNA matches it firmly. Rows may omit the clone size; those that give it use once, few, many or a size class.

CDR3,DNA,J,V,D,size
CASSEVGTGRYEQYF,TGTGCCAGCAGCGAAGTTGGAACAGGAAGGTACGAGCAGTACTTC,TRBJ2-7,TRBV3-1,-,-
CASSEFSPLHF,TGTGCCAGCAGTGAATTTTCACCCCTCCACTTT,TRBJ1-6,TRBV2,-,many
CSAKGTRNYEQYF,TGCAGTGCTAAAGGGACTAGAAACTACGAGCAGTACTTC,TRBJ2-7,TRBV20-1,TRBD2,many
CASSKGQAFTYEQYF,TGTGCCAGCAGCAAGGGACAAGCTTTTACCTACGAGCAGTACTTC,TRBJ2-7,TRBV7-8,-,-
CASSLIRGTGTDTQYF,TGTGCCAGCAGCTTAATACGGGGGACGGGGACAGATACGCAGTATTTT,TRBJ2-3,TRBV5-5,-,few
CAISIGTGNSPLHF,TGTGCCATCAGCATCGGGACAGGGAATTCACCCCTCCACTTT,TRBJ1-6,TRBV10-3,TRBD1,-
CASSPPGDTQYF,TGTGCCAGCTCACCACCCGGAGATACGCAGTATTTT,TRBJ2-3,TRBV18,-,few
CAVRPRDRGTGELFF,TGTGCCGTCCGCCCCAGGGACAGGGGAACCGGGGAGCTGTTTTTT,TRBJ2-2,TRBV10-3,TRBD1,-
CASSLVGFSGETQYF,TGTGCCAGCAGCTTAGTCGGGTTTAGCGGAGAGACCCAGTACTTC,TRBJ2-5,TRBV7-2,-,-
CCAGTVTRHVQETQYF,TGCTGTGCCGGGACAGTGACCCGCCACGTACAAGAGACCCAGTACTTC,TRBJ2-5,TRBV20-1,TRBD1,-
CASRVRGADYGYTF,TGCGCCAGTCGGGTCCGGGGGGCGGACTATGGCTACACCTTC,TRBJ1-2,TRBV5-1,-,few
CASSPFQLRGVEQYF,TGTGCCAGCAGTCCCTTTCAGCTAAGGGGTGTAGAGCAGTACTTC,TRBJ2-7,TRBV12-3/TRBV12-4,-,-
CASSLGLDPSYGLRNEKLFF,TGCGCCAGCAGCTTGGGTTTGGATCCGTCCTACGGGCTCCGTAATGAAAAACTGTTTTTT,TRBJ1-4,TRBV5-1,-,-
CASSFGRLNTEAFF,TGCGCCAGCAGCTTTGGACGGCTGAACACTGAAGCTTTCTTT,TRBJ1-1,TRBV5-1,-,-
CASSLEFSRNEQYF,TGTGCCAGCAGCTTAGAGTTTTCGCGGAATGAGCAGTACTTC,TRBJ2-7,TRBV11-2,-,-
CASRLAHRDYYNEQFF,TGTGCAAGTCGCTTAGCGCACCGGGACTACTACAATGAGCAGTTCTTC,TRBJ2-1,TRBV12-2,-,few
CASRAGSNTGELFF,TGCGCCAGCAGAGCAGGGTCGAACACCGGGGAGCTGTTTTTT,TRBJ2-2,TRBV5-1,-,many
CSARPGTTSTDTQYF,TGCAGTGCTAGACCCGGGACTACAAGCACAGATACGCAGTATTTT,TRBJ2-3,TRBV20-1,TRBD2,many
CASSFWGDTQYF,TGTGCCAGCAGTTTTTGGGGTGATACGCAGTATTTT,TRBJ2-3,TRBV12-3/TRBV12-4,-,many
CASSLEHRGRFLQETQYF,TGTGCCAGCAGCTTAGAGCACCGGGGGCGATTCTTGCAAGAGACCCAGTACTTC,TRBJ2-5,TRBV7-8,-,-
CSVRASSYEQYF,TGCAGCGTTCGGGCTAGCTCCTACGAGCAGTACTTC,TRBJ2-7,TRBV29-1,-,many
CASSLVWTGSSYNEQFF,TGTGCCAGCAGCCTAGTTTGGACAGGGAGCTCCTACAATGAGCAGTTCTTC,TRBJ2-1,TRBV7-2,TRBD1,many
CASSPGLVNQPQHF,TGTGCCAGCAGCCCTGGACTCGTCAATCAGCCCCAGCATTTT,TRBJ1-5,TRBV5-5,-,-
CASSFQGTVSYEQYF,TGTGCCAGCAGTTTCCAAGGGACAGTCTCCTACGAGCAGTACTTC,TRBJ2-7,TRBV12-3/TRBV12-4,TRBD1,many
CASSRSSFEQYF,TGTGCCAGCAGCCGAAGCAGTTTCGAGCAGTACTTC,TRBJ2-7,TRBV12-3/TRBV12-4,-,many
CSAGDSHGYTF,TGCAGCGCTGGGGACAGTCATGGCTACACCTTC,TRBJ1-2,TRBV29-1,TRBD1,few
CASSLYGSGPYEQFF,TGTGCCAGCAGTTTATATGGGTCAGGTCCCTATGAGCAGTTCTTC,TRBJ2-1,TRBV28,-,-
CGARIQRDTGELFF,TGCGGGGCGAGGATCCAAAGGGACACCGGGGAGCTGTTTTTT,TRBJ2-2,TRBV29-1,-,-
CASSSGPGHNEQFF,TGTGCCAGCAGCTCCGGGCCGGGTCACAATGAGCAGTTCTTC,TRBJ2-1,TRBV7-2,-,-
CASSQDRVRLAGGPLEQYF,TGCGCCAGCAGCCAAGATCGAGTCCGACTAGCGGGGGGCCCTCTGGAGCAGTACTTC,TRBJ2-7,TRBV4-3,TRBD2,-
CASSLAGTLRQQYF,TGTGCCAGCAGCTTAGCAGGGACGTTACGGCAGCAGTACTTC,TRBJ2-7,TRBV7-2,-,many
CSVEAQGGSTDTQYF,TGCAGCGTTGAAGCTCAGGGGGGTTCCACAGATACGCAGTATTTT,TRBJ2-3,TRBV29-1,-,-
CASSQNREQGHSNEQFF,TGTGCCAGCAGCCAGAACAGGGAGCAAGGTCATAGCAATGAGCAGTTCTTC,TRBJ2-1,TRBV7-9,-,many
CASSLRYGRTTSPLHF,TGTGCCAGCAGTTTACGATACGGCAGGACAACTTCACCCCTCCACTTT,TRBJ1-6,TRBV28,-,few
CASSQENSETQYF,TGCGCCAGCAGCCAAGAAAACAGTGAGACCCAGTACTTC,TRBJ2-5,TRBV4-1,-,few
CASSLRGQGVNSPLHF,TGTGCCAGCAGCTTAAGGGGACAGGGGGTCAATTCACCCCTCCACTTT,TRBJ1-6,TRBV11-2,TRBD1,few
CAIRITRTGGGGYTF,TGTGCCATCAGGATCACAAGGACAGGGGGCGGCGGCTACACCTTC,TRBJ1-2,TRBV10-3,TRBD1,few
CSAPMTGTKNIQYF,TGCAGTGCTCCAATGACAGGGACCAAAAACATTCAGTACTTC,TRBJ2-4,TRBV20-1,TRBD1,many
CAISESGQTYGYTF,TGTGCCATCAGTGAGAGTGGACAGACATATGGCTACACCTTC,TRBJ1-2,TRBV10-3,-,many
CASSLVAEGSPLHF,TGTGCCAGCAGCTTAGTGGCTGAGGGGTCACCCCTCCACTTT,TRBJ1-6,TRBV11-2,-,-
CAITSTDSSVVGYTF,TGTGCCATCACCTCAACAGATTCCTCGGTCGTTGGCTACACCTTC,TRBJ1-2,TRBV10-3,-,-
CASRSQQYEQYF,TGTGCCAGCAGGTCACAGCAATACGAGCAGTACTTC,TRBJ2-7,TRBV12-3/TRBV12-4,-,-
CAISPIGTGSYEQYF,TGTGCCATCAGTCCCATAGGGACAGGGTCCTACGAGCAGTACTTC,TRBJ2-7,TRBV10-3,TRBD1,few
CASSLHPTNYGYTF,TGTGCCAGCAGCTTGCATCCAACTAACTATGGCTACACCTTC,TRBJ1-2,TRBV5-6,-,many
CASSLTGKEQFF,TGCGCCAGCAGCTTGACAGGGAAGGAGCAGTTCTTC,TRBJ2-1,TRBV5-1,-,few
CASNTSPGQGFREQYF,TGTGCCAGCAATACTTCACCGGGACAGGGGTTCCGCGAGCAGTACTTC,TRBJ2-7,TRBV6-1,TRBD1,-
CASGLGGETYEQYF,TGTGCTAGTGGTTTGGGGGGTGAGACCTACGAGCAGTACTTC,TRBJ2-7,TRBV12-5,-,few
CATSGGGQETQYF,TGTGCCACCAGTGGGGGGGGTCAAGAGACCCAGTACTTC,TRBJ2-5,TRBV24-1,TRBD2,many
CASSLKRVGGETQYF,TGTGCCAGCAGCTTAAAAAGGGTCGGGGGAGAGACCCAGTACTTC,TRBJ2-5,TRBV7-6,-,-
CASRGLARNEQYF,TGCGCCAGCAGGGGACTAGCGCGAAACGAGCAGTACTTC,TRBJ2-7,TRBV5-1,TRBD2,-
CASSFRESSGNTIYF,TGTGCCAGCAGTTTTAGGGAAAGCTCTGGAAACACCATATATTTT,TRBJ1-3,TRBV12-3/TRBV12-4,-,-
CASRESGVSSYEQYF,TGCGCCAGCAGGGAGTCGGGCGTGAGCTCCTACGAGCAGTACTTC,TRBJ2-7,TRBV5-1,-,few
CASSSRIPTERTF,TGTGCCAGCAGTTCAAGAATCCCGACGGAACGTACCTTC,TRBJ1-2,TRBV12-3/TRBV12-4,-,-
CASSNFGNTGELFF,TGTGCCAGCAGCAACTTCGGGAACACCGGGGAGCTGTTTTTT,TRBJ2-2,TRBV12-3/TRBV12-4,-,-
CASSLFSLLQGNEQFF,TGCGCCAGCAGCTTGTTTAGTCTTCTACAGGGCAATGAGCAGTTCTTC,TRBJ2-1,TRBV5-1,-,few